The 3 T cell receptor beta chains presented below share a single source sample, sequenced in a study of blood T cell repertoires in COVID-19. Generated by immunoSEQ multiplex PCR, the TCRdb table keeps only in-frame clones and is missing some. The table shows some 350,000 clones, with approximately 88% occurring only once. Sequenced input: PBMCs or T cells enriched from blood (not recorded which). The receptors stem from a man aged 30-40 years who had recovered from COVID-19.

The rearrangement joins TRBV5-6 to TRBJ1-6, with 10 bases identical to TRBD1. V was clipped by 0 bases and J by 10 bases; unmatched bases: 4. The CDR3 is 15 amino acids. Germline V gene lookup returns CDR1 SGHDT and CDR2 YYEEEE. As DNA, the CDR3 is TGTGCCAGCAGCTTGGGGACAGGGGGAGGATCACCCCTCCACTTT. This gives the protein CASSLGTGGGSPLHF.

This chain joins TRBV7-3 and TRBJ2-2; 12 bases map to TRBD2. CDR1 and CDR2 from the germline V gene are SGHTA and FQGTGA. V lost 0 bases, J lost 0 bases, and 2 bases stayed unmatched. The CDR3 is 18 amino acids. This chain's CDR3 is CASSLTTSGGSNTGELFF. The CDR3 DNA reads TGTGCCAGCAGCTTAACTACTAGCGGGGGGTCGAACACCGGGGAGCTGTTTTTT.

The rearrangement joins TRBV7-9 to TRBJ1-2, with D unresolved. Germline CDR1 reads SEHNR; CDR2 reads FQNEAQ (reference sequence). The germline V and J ends were trimmed by 0 bases and 9 bases, with 14 bases remaining between them. The CDR3 has 14 amino acids. CDR3 nucleotides: TGTGCCAGCAGCTTAGCTGAGGCGGGTCGGAGCTACACCTTC. Residues: CASSLAEAGRSYTF.